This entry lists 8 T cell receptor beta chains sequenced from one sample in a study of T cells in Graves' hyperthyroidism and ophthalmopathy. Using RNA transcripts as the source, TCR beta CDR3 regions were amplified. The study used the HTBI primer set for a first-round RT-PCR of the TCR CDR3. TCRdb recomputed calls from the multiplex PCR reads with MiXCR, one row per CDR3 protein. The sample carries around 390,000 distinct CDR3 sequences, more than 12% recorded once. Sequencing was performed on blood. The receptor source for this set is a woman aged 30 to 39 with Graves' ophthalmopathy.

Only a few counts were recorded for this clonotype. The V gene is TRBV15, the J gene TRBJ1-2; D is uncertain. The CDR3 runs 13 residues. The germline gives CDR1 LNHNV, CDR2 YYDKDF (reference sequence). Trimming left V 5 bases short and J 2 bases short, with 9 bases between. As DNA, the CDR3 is TGTGCCACCAGCCATGTCGGCAACTATGGCTACACCTTC. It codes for CATSHVGNYGYTF.

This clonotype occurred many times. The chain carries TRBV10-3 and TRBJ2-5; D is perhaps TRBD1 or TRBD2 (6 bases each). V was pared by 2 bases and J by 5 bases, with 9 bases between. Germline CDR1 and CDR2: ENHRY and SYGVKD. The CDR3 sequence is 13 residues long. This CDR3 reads CAISEGGPETQYF. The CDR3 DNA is TGTGCCATCAGTGAGGGGGGGCCGGAGACCCAGTACTTC.

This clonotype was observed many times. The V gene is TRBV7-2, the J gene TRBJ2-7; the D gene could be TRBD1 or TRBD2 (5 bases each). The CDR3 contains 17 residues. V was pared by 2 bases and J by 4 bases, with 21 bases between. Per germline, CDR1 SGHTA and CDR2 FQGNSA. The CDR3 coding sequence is TGTGCCAGCAGCTTAAAGGGGTCGTGGGGGTCGTTGTACGAGCAGTACTTC. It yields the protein CASSLKGSWGSLYEQYF. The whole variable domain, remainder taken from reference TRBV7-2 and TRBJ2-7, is GAGVSQSPSNKVTEKGKDVELRCDPISGHTALYWYRQSLGQGLEFLIYFQGNSAPDKSGLPSDRFSAERTGGSVSTLTIQRTQQEDSAVYLCASSLKGSWGSLYEQYFGPGTRLTVT.

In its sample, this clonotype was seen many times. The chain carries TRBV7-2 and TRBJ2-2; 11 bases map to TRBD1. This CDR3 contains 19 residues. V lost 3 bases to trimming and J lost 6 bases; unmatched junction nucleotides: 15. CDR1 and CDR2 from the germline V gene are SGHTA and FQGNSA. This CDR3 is CASSFYLDPGQGVPGELFF. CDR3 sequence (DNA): TGTGCCAGCAGCTTTTACCTAGATCCGGGACAGGGGGTCCCCGGGGAGCTGTTTTTT.

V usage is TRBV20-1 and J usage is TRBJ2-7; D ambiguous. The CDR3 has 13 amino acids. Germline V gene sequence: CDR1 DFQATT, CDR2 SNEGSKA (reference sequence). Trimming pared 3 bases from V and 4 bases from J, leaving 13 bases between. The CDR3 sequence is CSASGYSPYEQYF. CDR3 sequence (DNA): TGCAGTGCTAGTGGGTACAGCCCGTACGAGCAGTACTTC.

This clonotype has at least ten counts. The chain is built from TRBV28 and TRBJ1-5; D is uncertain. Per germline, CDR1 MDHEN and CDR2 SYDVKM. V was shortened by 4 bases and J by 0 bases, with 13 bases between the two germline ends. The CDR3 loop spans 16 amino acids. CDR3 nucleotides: TGTGCCAGCAGTTCCTCTCGACGGTATAGCAATCAGCCCCAGCATTTT. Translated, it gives CASSSSRRYSNQPQHF.

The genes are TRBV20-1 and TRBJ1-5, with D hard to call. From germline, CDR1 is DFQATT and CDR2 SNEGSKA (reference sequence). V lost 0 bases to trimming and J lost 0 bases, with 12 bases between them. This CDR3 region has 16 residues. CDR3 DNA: TGCAGTGCTAGAGATCTCGGCTCGGGTAGCAATCAGCCCCAGCATTTT. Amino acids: CSARDLGSGSNQPQHF.

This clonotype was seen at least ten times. CDR3 nucleotides: TGTGCCAGCAGTTTCGCTACAGCCTACGAGCAGTACTTC. It specifies CASSFATAYEQYF. V and J are TRBV12-3 or TRBV12-4 and TRBJ2-7; D is undetermined. This CDR3 contains 13 residues. Trimming stripped 3 bases from V and 2 bases from J, with 8 bases between.